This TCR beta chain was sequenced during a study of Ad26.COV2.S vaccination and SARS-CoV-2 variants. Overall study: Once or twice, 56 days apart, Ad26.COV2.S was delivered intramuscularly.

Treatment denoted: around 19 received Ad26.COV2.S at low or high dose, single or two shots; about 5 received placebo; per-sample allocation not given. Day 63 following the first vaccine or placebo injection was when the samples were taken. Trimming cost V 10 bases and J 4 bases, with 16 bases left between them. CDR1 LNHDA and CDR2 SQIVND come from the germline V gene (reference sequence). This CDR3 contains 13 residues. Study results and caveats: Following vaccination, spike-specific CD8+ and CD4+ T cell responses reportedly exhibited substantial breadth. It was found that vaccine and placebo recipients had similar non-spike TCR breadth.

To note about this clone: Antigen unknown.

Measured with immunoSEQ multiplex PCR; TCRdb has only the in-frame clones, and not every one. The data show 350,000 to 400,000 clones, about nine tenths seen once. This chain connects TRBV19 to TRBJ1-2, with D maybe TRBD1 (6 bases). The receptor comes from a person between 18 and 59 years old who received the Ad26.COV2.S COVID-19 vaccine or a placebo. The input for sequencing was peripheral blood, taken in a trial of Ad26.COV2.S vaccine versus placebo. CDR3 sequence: CATQGLTSYGYTF. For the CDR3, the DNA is TGTGCCACCCAGGGGCTCACGAGCTATGGCTACACCTTC.